This note documents a single T cell receptor beta chain sequence. This sample was taken from a study of T cell responses to AZD1222 COVID-19 vaccine. Trimming left V 6 bases short and J 1 base short, with 12 bases between. Per the germline V gene, CDR1 is LNHDA and CDR2 is SQIVND (reference sequence). The CDR3 is 14 residues long. Measured with immunoSEQ multiplex PCR; TCRdb has only the in-frame clones, and not every one. The profile shows about 160,000 clones, about 92% of them singletons. The V gene is TRBV19, the J gene TRBJ1-1; no definite D call. The sequence was collected from an adult who received the AZD1222 COVID-19 vaccine. Sequenced material: peripheral blood, taken 28 days after the second AZD1222 dose. CDR3 sequence reads: CASSRAPKNTEAFF. CDR3 nucleotides: TGTGCCAGTAGCCGGGCCCCAAAGAACACTGAAGCTTTCTTT.